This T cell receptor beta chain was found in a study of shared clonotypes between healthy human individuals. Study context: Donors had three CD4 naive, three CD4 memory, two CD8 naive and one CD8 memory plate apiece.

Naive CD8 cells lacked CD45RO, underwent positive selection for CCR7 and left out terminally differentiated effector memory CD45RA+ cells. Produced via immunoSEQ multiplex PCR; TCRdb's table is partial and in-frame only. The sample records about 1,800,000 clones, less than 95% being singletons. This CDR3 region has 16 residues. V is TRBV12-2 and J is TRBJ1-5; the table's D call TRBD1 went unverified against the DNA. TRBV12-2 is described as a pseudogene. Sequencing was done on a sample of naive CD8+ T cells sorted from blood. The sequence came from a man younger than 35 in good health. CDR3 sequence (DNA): TGTGCAAGTCATATGTTGGGCCCCATAAGAATTCAGCCCCAGCATTTT. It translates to CASHMLGPIRIQPQHF.